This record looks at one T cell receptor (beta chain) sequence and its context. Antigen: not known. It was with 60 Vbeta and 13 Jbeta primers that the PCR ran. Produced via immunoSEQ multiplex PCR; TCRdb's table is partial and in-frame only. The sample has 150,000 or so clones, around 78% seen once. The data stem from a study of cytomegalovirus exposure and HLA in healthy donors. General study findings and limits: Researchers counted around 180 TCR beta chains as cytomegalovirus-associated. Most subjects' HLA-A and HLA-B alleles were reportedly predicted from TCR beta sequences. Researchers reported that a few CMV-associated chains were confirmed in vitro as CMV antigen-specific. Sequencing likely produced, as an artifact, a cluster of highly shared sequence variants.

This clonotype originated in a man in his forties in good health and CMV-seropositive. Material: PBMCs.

The CDR3 DNA follows: TGTGCCAGCAGCTCATCCCCGAGGAGGATCAGCTCCTACGAGCAGTACTTC. The encoded protein is CASSSSPRRISSYEQYF. The V gene is TRBV5-6, the J gene TRBJ2-7; perhaps TRBD2 as D (5 bases). V was shortened by 3 bases and J by 0 bases, with 19 bases between the two germline ends. This CDR3 has 17 amino acids. From germline, CDR1 is SGHDT and CDR2 YYEEEE.